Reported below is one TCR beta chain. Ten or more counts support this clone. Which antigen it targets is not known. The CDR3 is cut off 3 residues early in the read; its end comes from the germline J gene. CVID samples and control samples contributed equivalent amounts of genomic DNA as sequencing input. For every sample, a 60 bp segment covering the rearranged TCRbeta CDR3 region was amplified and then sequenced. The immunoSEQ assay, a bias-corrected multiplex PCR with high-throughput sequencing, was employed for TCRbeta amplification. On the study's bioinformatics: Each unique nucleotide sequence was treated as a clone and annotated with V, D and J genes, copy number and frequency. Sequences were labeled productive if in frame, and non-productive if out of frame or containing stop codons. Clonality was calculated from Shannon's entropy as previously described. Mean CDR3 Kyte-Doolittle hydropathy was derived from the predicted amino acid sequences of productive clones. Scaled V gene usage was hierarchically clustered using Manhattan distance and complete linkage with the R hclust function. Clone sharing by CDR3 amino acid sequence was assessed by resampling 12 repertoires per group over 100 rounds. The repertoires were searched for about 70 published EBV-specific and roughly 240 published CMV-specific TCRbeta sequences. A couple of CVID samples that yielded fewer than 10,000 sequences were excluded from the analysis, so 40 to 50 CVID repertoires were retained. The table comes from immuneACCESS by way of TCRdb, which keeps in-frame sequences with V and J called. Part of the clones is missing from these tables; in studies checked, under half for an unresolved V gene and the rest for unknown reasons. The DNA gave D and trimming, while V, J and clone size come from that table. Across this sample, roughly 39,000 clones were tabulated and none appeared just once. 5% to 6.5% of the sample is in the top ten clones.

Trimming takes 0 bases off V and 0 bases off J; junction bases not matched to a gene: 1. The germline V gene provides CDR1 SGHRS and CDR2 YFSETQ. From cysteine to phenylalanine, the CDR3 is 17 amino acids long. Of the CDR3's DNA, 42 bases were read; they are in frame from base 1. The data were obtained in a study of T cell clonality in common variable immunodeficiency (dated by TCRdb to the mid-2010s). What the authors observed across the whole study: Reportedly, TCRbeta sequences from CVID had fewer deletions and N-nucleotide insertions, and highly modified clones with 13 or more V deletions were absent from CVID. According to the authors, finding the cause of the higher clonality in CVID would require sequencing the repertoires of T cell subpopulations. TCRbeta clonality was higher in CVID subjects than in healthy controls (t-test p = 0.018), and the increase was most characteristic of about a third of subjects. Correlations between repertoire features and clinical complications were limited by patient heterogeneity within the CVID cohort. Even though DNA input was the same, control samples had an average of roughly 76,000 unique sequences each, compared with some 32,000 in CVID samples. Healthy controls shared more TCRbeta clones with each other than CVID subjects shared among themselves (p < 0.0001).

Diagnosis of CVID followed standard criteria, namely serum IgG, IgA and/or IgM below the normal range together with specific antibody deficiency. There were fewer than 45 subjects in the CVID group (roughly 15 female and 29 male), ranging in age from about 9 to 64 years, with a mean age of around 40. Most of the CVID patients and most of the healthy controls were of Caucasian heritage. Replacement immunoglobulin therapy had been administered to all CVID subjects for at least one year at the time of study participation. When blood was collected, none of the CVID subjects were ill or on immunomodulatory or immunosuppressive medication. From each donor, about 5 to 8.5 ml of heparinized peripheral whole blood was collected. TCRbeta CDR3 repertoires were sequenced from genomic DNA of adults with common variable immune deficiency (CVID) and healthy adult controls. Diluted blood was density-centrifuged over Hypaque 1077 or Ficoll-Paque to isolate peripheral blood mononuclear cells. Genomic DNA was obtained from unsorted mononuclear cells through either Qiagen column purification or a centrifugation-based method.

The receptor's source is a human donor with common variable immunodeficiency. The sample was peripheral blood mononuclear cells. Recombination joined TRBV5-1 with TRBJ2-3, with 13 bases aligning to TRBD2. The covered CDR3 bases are TGCGCCAGCAGCTTGGGGACTAGCGGGAGAAGCACAGATACG. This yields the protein CASSLGTSGRSTDT. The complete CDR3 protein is CASSLGTSGRSTDTQYF.